Below are 24 T cell receptor beta chains sequenced from a single sample in a study of CD8+ T cells in alopecia areata. Following RNA extraction, reverse transcription yielded cDNA that acted as the sequencing template. Method: immunoSEQ multiplex PCR; TCRdb's copy keeps in-frame clones and lacks some. The repertoire holds about 150,000 clones, with more than 75% as singletons. The sequences come from CD8+ T cells sorted from blood, collected at week 0. These receptors all stem from a human donor with alopecia areata.

The genes are TRBV7-2 and TRBJ2-1, with TRBD2 identical over 12 bases. Losses at the gene ends were 5 bases for V and 4 bases for J; bases not matched to a gene: 3. Germline assignment: CDR1 SGHTA and CDR2 FQGNSA. The CDR3 consists of 15 residues. The CDR3: CASSLLAGGYNEQFF. The CDR3 nucleotides are TGTGCCAGCAGCCTACTAGCGGGAGGTTACAATGAGCAGTTCTTC. The variable domain in full, with the rest retrieved from reference TRBV7-2 and TRBJ2-1, is GAGVSQSPSNKVTEKGKDVELRCDPISGHTALYWYRQSLGQGLEFLIYFQGNSAPDKSGLPSDRFSAERTGGSVSTLTIQRTQQEDSAVYLCASSLLAGGYNEQFFGPGTRLTVL.

This rearrangement joins TRBV4-2 to TRBJ2-6; possibly TRBD1 or TRBD2 for D (6 bases each). The CDR3 sequence is 16 residues long. Trimming removed 4 bases at V and 0 bases at J, with 10 bases between. The germline gives CDR1 LGHNA, CDR2 YNFKEQ. The CDR3 protein is CASSPGASSGANVLTF. For the CDR3, the DNA is TGTGCCAGCAGCCCGGGGGCCAGCTCTGGGGCCAACGTCCTGACTTTC.

The chain recombines TRBV2 with TRBJ1-3, with D uncertain. V was trimmed by 7 bases and J by 0 bases, leaving 13 bases between them. Looked up from germline, CDR1 is SNHLY and CDR2 is FYNNEI. The CDR3 has 15 residues. CDR3 nucleotide sequence: TGTGCCAGCACTGAGGATGGCAGCTCTGGAAACACCATATATTTT. Translating gives CASTEDGSSGNTIYF.

The chain links TRBV12-5 to TRBJ2-1, with unresolved D. Per the germline V gene, CDR1 is LGHNT and CDR2 is FRNRAP. CDR3 size: 13 residues. Trimming took 1 base from V and 1 from J, leaving 2 bases between them. For the CDR3, the DNA is TGTGCTAGTGGTTTGGAGTCCTACAATGAGCAGTTCTTC. Translated: CASGLESYNEQFF.

J is TRBJ2-7 and V is TRBV7-2, with a possible D match to TRBD1 (6 bases). The germline gives CDR1 SGHTA, CDR2 FQGNSA. The germline V and J ends were trimmed by 3 bases and 2 bases, with 8 bases remaining between them. The CDR3 runs 13 residues. CDR3 in amino acids: CASSFGTTYEQYF. CDR3 DNA: TGTGCCAGCAGCTTTGGGACAACCTACGAGCAGTACTTC.

The chain couples TRBV7-9 to TRBJ2-1; D is uncertain. Trimming took off 8 bases at V and 7 bases at J, with 3 bases between the two ends. CDR1 is SEHNR and CDR2 is FQNEAQ in the germline V gene (reference sequence). The CDR3 is 9 amino acids. The CDR3 loop reads CASENEQFF. In DNA, the CDR3 is TGTGCCAGCGAGAATGAGCAGTTCTTC.

The chain uses TRBV29-1 and TRBJ2-7, with D perhaps TRBD1 (6 bases). Looked up from germline, CDR1 is SQVTM and CDR2 is ANQGSEA. V was cut by 2 bases and J by 4 bases, with 15 bases left in between. This CDR3 is 14 amino acids long. The CDR3, as DNA: TGCAGCGTTGAAATCCCTGGACAGACTTACGAGCAGTACTTC. This encodes CSVEIPGQTYEQYF.

This clone was seen once. CDR3 protein: CAWSTGTTYEQYF. The CDR3 region has the DNA TGTGCCTGGTCAACCGGGACCACATACGAGCAGTACTTC. This sequence joins TRBV30 and TRBJ2-7, with D perhaps matching TRBD1 or TRBD2 (5 bases each). CDR1 GTSNPN and CDR2 SVGIG come from the germline V gene (reference sequence). The V end lost 5 bases, the J end lost 4 bases, and 15 bases lay between the germline ends. The CDR3 is 13 residues long.

This chain joins TRBV7-9 and TRBJ2-1; no definite D call. This CDR3 is 11 amino acids long. The germline gives CDR1 SEHNR, CDR2 FQNEAQ (reference sequence). The V end lost 5 bases, the J end lost 10 bases, and 9 bases lay between the germline ends. CDR3 in amino acids: CASSLRAEQFF. In DNA, the CDR3 is TGTGCCAGCAGCCTTCGGGCCGAGCAGTTCTTC.

This chain joins TRBV7-2 and TRBJ2-1, with 8 bases matching TRBD1. V shed 1 base, J shed 4 bases, and the junction held 0 bases outside the gene matches. The CDR3 is 14 residues long. Germline V gives CDR1 SGHTA, CDR2 FQGNSA. DNA of the CDR3: TGTGCCAGCAGCTTAGGGACAGGGTACAATGAGCAGTTCTTC. This gives the protein CASSLGTGYNEQFF.

This chain links TRBV5-4 with TRBJ2-7; 7 nucleotides agree with TRBD2. Unmatched junction bases numbered 5, after V lost 5 bases and J lost 6 bases. The CDR3 spans 12 residues. Germline V gene data show CDR1 as SGHNT and CDR2 as YYREEE (reference sequence). The CDR3 is CASSISGGEQYF. The DNA of the CDR3 is TGTGCCAGCAGTATCTCGGGGGGCGAGCAGTACTTC.

The chain recombines TRBV27 with TRBJ2-7; tentatively, D is TRBD2 (6 bases). The CDR3 length is 15 residues. CDR1 MNHEY and CDR2 SMNVEV come from the germline V gene (reference sequence). Trimming pared 2 bases from V and 2 bases from J, leaving 13 bases between. This CDR3 is CASSLGAAGTYEQYF. CDR3 nucleotides: TGTGCCAGCAGTTTAGGGGCGGCGGGAACCTACGAGCAGTACTTC.

This chain joins TRBV11-2 and TRBJ2-3; TRBD2 matches at 8 bases. Trimming at V came to 5 bases and at J to 6 bases, leaving 10 bases not matched to a gene. The germline gives CDR1 SGHAT, CDR2 FQNNGV. There are 15 residues in the CDR3. CDR3 nucleotides: TGTGCCAGCAGCGCCACGGGGGGGACCAGGGATACGCAGTATTTT. Translation: CASSATGGTRDTQYF.

Of note for this clone: In the same sample, other DNA sequences code for this CDR3. The chain is built from TRBV27 and TRBJ2-1; 11 bases align to TRBD2. The CDR3 spans 15 residues. Germline V lookup: CDR1 MNHEY, CDR2 SMNVEV (reference sequence). Trimming cost V 4 bases and J 3 bases; bases outside gene matches: 2. The CDR3 coding sequence is TGTGCCAGCAGTTCTGGGACTAGCGGCTACAATGAGCAGTTCTTC. Its protein is CASSSGTSGYNEQFF.

This clone was seen a handful of times. This rearrangement joins TRBV10-1 to TRBJ2-7, with D unclear. This CDR3 has 14 residues. The V gene's germline CDR1 is WNHNN and CDR2 SYGVQD (reference sequence). V dropped 6 bases and J dropped 0 bases, with 12 bases sitting between them. The DNA for the CDR3 is TGCGCCAGCAGCAAAGACCCGAGCTCCTACGAGCAGTACTTC. This codes for CASSKDPSSYEQYF.

The chain uses TRBV11-2 and TRBJ2-7; D is undetermined. V was cut by 2 bases and J by 1 base, with 12 bases left in between. This CDR3 comprises 15 residues. From germline, CDR1 is SGHAT and CDR2 FQNNGV. As DNA, the CDR3 is TGTGCCAGCAGCTTAATCAGAGACATTTCCTACGAGCAGTACTTC. Translated, it gives CASSLIRDISYEQYF.

The V gene is TRBV7-9, the J gene TRBJ2-1, with TRBD2 as a possible D gene (5 bases). The germline V gene has CDR1 SEHNR and CDR2 FQNEAQ (reference sequence). Trimming removed 5 bases at V and 5 bases at J, with 22 bases between. The CDR3 extends over 17 amino acids. CDR3 in amino acids: CASSPKERAPPDNEQFF. CDR3 in DNA: TGTGCCAGCAGCCCCAAGGAGAGGGCCCCGCCCGACAATGAGCAGTTCTTC.

The V gene is TRBV4-1, the J gene TRBJ2-1; TRBD2 might be the D (6 bases). Germline CDR1 is MGHRA and CDR2 is YSYEKL. CDR3 length: 16 residues. Between the trimmed V and J ends, which lost 2 bases and 4 bases, there was a span of 15 bases. CDR3 sequence (DNA): TGCGCCAGCAGCCAACTTGGGGAGGTAGGGTACAATGAGCAGTTCTTC. This sequence encodes CASSQLGEVGYNEQFF.

The genes are TRBV4-1 and TRBJ2-7; 8 bases match TRBD2. The V gene end was trimmed by 3 bases and the J gene end by 4 bases; junction bases not matched to a gene: 8. Germline CDR1 reads MGHRA; CDR2 reads YSYEKL. This CDR3 contains 15 residues. DNA of the CDR3: TGCGCCAGCAGCCAGTCCGGAGCGGGAGTTTACGAGCAGTACTTC. Encoded protein: CASSQSGAGVYEQYF.

V is TRBV11-2 and J is TRBJ2-7; the D gene is possibly TRBD1 (6 bases). Per the germline V gene, CDR1 is SGHAT and CDR2 is FQNNGV. This CDR3 has 12 residues. V gave up 4 bases and J gave up 4 bases, with 8 bases separating them. The CDR3 is CASSSGVYEQYF. In DNA form, the CDR3 reads TGTGCCAGCAGCTCAGGGGTTTACGAGCAGTACTTC.

The chain uses TRBV9 and TRBJ2-1, with 10 nucleotides matching TRBD2. This CDR3 has 17 residues. V was pared by 3 bases and J by 5 bases, with 11 bases of the junction left unmatched. CDR1 SGDLS and CDR2 YYNGEE come from the germline V gene. This CDR3 reads CASSAFSGGARNNEQFF. CDR3 nucleotides: TGTGCCAGCAGCGCATTCAGCGGGGGGGCTCGGAACAATGAGCAGTTCTTC. The full variable domain, rest sourced from reference TRBV9 and TRBJ2-1, is DSGVTQTPKHLITATGQRVTLRCSPRSGDLSVYWYQQSLDQGLQFLIQYYNGEERAKGNILERFSAQQFPDLHSELNLSSLELGDSALYFCASSAFSGGARNNEQFFGPGTRLTVL.

There are a few counts of this clone. V gene TRBV7-2 combines with J gene TRBJ2-2; 9 positions agree with TRBD2. This CDR3 is 16 amino acids long. From germline, CDR1 is SGHTA and CDR2 FQGNSA. With V trimmed by 3 bases and J by 7 bases, 9 bases remained unmatched. The CDR3 loop is CASSFRREGIDGELFF. CDR3 sequence (DNA): TGTGCCAGCAGCTTCCGGCGGGAGGGAATTGACGGGGAGCTGTTTTTT. The full variable domain, with the rest looked up from reference TRBV7-2 and TRBJ2-2, is GAGVSQSPSNKVTEKGKDVELRCDPISGHTALYWYRQSLGQGLEFLIYFQGNSAPDKSGLPSDRFSAERTGGSVSTLTIQRTQQEDSAVYLCASSFRREGIDGELFFGEGSRLTVL.

J is TRBJ2-2 and V is TRBV9; 12 positions agree with TRBD1. The CDR3 is 16 amino acids. The germline CDR1 and CDR2 sequences are SGDLS and YYNGEE. J gave up 4 bases and V 2 bases, and 3 bases lay outside the gene matches. CDR3 in DNA: TGTGCCAGCAGCGTGGAGGGACAGGGGGCCACCGGGGAGCTGTTTTTT. Translating it yields CASSVEGQGATGELFF.

The chain uses TRBV29-1 and TRBJ2-7; 9 bases line up with TRBD1. J lost 6 bases, V lost 7 bases, and 7 bases had no gene match. Per germline, CDR1 SQVTM and CDR2 ANQGSEA. The CDR3 has 12 amino acids. This CDR3 is CSGAGTGSEQYF. The CDR3 DNA follows: TGCAGCGGTGCCGGGACAGGGTCCGAGCAGTACTTC.